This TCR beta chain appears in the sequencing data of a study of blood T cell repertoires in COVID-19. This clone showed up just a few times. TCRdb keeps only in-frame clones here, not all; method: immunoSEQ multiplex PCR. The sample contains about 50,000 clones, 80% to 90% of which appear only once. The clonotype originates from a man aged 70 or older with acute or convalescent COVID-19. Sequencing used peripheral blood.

In nucleotides, the CDR3 is TGTGCCACCAGTGACGGGGGGCTCAAGAACACCGGGGAGCTGTTTTTT. This sequence encodes CATSDGGLKNTGELFF. The J gene is TRBJ2-2, the V gene TRBV24-1, with D possibly TRBD2 on 7 matching bases. The CDR3 extends over 16 amino acids. The germline V gene encodes CDR1 KGHDR and CDR2 SFDVKD. V was pared by 4 bases and J by 1 base, with 12 bases between.